This section outlines one T cell receptor beta chain sequence together with its context. These data are taken from a study of shared clonotypes between healthy human individuals. Repertoires were generated with immunoSEQ multiplex PCR, while TCRdb's copy carries only in-frame clones and drops some. The top ten hold 0.045% to 0.06% of the sample, which has about 600,000 clones, 97% seen once. The CDR3 is 12 residues long. The ends were cut back, 3 bases at V and 11 bases at J, with 14 bases in the middle. Per the germline V gene, CDR1 is MNHNY and CDR2 is SVGAGI (reference sequence). The clonotype originates from a woman in her thirties in good health. The specimen sequenced was naive CD4+ T cells sorted from blood. Stated subset: CD45RA+ positively selected. The chain recombines TRBV6-6 with TRBJ2-7; D is uncertain. CDR3 nucleotides: TGTGCCAGCAGTTATAAATCGATAAAGAAGTACTTC. This codes for CASSYKSIKKYF.